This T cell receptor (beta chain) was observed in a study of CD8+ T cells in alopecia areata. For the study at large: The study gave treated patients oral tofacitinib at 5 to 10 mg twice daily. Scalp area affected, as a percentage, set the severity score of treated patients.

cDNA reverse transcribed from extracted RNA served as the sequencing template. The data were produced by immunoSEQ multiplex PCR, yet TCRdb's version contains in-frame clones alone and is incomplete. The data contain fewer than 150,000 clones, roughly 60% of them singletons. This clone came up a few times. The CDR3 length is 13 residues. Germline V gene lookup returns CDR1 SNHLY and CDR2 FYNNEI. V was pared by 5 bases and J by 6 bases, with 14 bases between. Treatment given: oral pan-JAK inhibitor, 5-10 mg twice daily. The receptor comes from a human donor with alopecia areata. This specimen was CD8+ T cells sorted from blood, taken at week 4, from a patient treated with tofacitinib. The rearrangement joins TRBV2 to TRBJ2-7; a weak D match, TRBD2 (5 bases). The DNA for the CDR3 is TGTGCCAGCAGTTCCGTGGCGGGTGCCGAGCAGTACTTC. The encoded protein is CASSSVAGAEQYF.